This TCR beta chain was captured by sequencing in a study of T cells after yellow fever vaccination. 5'RACE template switching generated TCR cDNA, adding a universal primer site and UMIs. Each CDR3 protein is one row after TCRdb ran MiXCR on the 5' RACE reads. The data hold approximately 550,000 distinct CDR3 sequences, with 15% to 20% observed a single time. This CDR3 contains 17 residues. Losses at the gene ends were 4 bases for V and 4 bases for J; bases not matched to a gene: 14. Study results and caveats: It was a weaker secondary response, yet one that peaked faster, at day 5 versus 15.

Note on this clonotype: Its antigen is unknown.

The receptor's source is a man aged 25 to 40 who received the YFV17D yellow fever vaccine. The specimen comprised PBMCs, sampled 15 days after the yellow fever booster vaccination. The chain has TRBV12-3 or TRBV12-4 and TRBJ1-2, with 8 positions matching TRBD1. CDR3 sequence: CASSSRDRRTSLYGYTF. CDR3 DNA: TGTGCCAGCAGTTCCCGGGACAGGAGGACAAGCCTCTATGGCTACACCTTC.